This T cell receptor (beta chain) was identified during a study of blood T cells in healthy people across ages. Study-level points and caveats: Percentage of naive T cells showed a strong correlation with TCR beta diversity.

CDR3 size: 16 residues. The germline V and J ends were trimmed by 3 bases and 0 bases, with 12 bases remaining between them. Looked up from germline, CDR1 is SQVTM and CDR2 is ANQGSEA. Total RNA, at least 6 micrograms per sample, was extracted from PBMCs. In its sample, this clonotype was seen many times. Antigen: not known. Primers used in a second PCR of about 7 to 11 cycles were a sample-barcoded 5' primer and a J-beta primer mix. Every single cDNA molecule received a tag from a template-switch adaptor with 12 random nucleotides. TCRdb called the 5' RACE reads again in MiXCR, with one record for every CDR3 protein. The table records about 680,000 distinct CDR3 sequences, 49% of them present only once.

The TCR sequence derives from a woman aged 55-70 years in good health. Sample: blood. V gene TRBV29-1 combines with J gene TRBJ2-6, with D possibly matching TRBD2 (5 bases). The CDR3 is CSVELGRDSGANVLTF. The CDR3 nucleotides are TGCAGCGTTGAGCTCGGACGGGACTCTGGGGCCAACGTCCTGACTTTC.